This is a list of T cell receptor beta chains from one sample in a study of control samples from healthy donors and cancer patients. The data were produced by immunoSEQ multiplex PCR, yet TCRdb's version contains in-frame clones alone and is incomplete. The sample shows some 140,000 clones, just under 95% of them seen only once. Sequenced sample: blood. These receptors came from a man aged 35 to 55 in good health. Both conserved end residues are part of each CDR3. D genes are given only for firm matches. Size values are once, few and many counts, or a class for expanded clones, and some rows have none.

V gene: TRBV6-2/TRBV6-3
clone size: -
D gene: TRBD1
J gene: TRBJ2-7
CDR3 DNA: TGTGCCAGCAGTTACTTACAGGGGCACGAGCAGTACTTC
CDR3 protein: CASSYLQGHEQYF

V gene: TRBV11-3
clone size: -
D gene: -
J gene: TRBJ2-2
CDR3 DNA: TGTGCCAGCAGTAAAAGCGGGGAGCTGTTTTTT
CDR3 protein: CASSKSGELFF

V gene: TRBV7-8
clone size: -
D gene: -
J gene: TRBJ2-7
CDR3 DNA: TGTGCCAGCAGCTTAACGGGGTTAACCTACGAGCAGTACTTC
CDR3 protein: CASSLTGLTYEQYF

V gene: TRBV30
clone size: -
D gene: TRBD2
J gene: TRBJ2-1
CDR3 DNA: TGTGCCTGGAGTCCGACTAGCATTTTTGAGCAGTTCTTC
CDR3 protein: CAWSPTSIFEQFF

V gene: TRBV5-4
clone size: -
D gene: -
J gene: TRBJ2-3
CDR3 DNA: TGTGCCAGCAGCTTTGGTTTGGACCCTGACACAGATACGCAGTATTTT
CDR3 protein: CASSFGLDPDTDTQYF

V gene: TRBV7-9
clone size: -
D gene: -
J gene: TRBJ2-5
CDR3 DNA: TGTGCCAGCGCCGGGGGTCGGTGGGAGACCCAGTACTTC
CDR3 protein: CASAGGRWETQYF

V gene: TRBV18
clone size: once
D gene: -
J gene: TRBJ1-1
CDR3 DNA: TGTGCCAGCTCACCACTCCCATCCGACACTGAAGCTTTCTTT
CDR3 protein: CASSPLPSDTEAFF

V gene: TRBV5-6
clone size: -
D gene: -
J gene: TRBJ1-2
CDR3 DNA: TGTGCCAGCAGCTTGGGGGCGGGACAAGGGCAAAACTATGGCTACACCTTC
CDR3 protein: CASSLGAGQGQNYGYTF

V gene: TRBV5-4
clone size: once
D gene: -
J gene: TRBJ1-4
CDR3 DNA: TGTGCCAGCAGCTTAGGTCGCGATAATGAAAAACTGTTTTTT
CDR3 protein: CASSLGRDNEKLFF

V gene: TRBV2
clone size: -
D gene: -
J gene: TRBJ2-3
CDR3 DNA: TGTGCCAGCAGTAGACGGGGACCCACAGATACGCAGTATTTT
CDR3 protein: CASSRRGPTDTQYF

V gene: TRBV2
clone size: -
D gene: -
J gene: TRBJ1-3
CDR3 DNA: TGTGCCAGCAAGCCCATGTACACCTACTCTGGAAACACCATATATTTT
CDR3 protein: CASKPMYTYSGNTIYF

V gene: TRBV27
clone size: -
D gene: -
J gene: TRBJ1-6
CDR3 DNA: TGTGCCAGCAGCGGGGACGTTCGGTCACCCCTCCACTTT
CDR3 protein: CASSGDVRSPLHF

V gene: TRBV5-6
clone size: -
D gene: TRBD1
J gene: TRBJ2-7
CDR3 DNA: TGTGCCAGCAGCTCGACAGGGGCAGACTACGAGCAGTACTTC
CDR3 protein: CASSSTGADYEQYF

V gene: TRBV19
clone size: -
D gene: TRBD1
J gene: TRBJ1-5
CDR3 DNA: TGTGCCAGTAGTAAAGGACAGGTCAATCAGCCCCAGCATTTT
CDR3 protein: CASSKGQVNQPQHF

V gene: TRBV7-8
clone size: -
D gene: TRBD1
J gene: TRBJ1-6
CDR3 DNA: TGTGCCAGCAGCTTATCCGAGTGGGGACAGGGGAATTCACCCCTCCACTTT
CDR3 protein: CASSLSEWGQGNSPLHF

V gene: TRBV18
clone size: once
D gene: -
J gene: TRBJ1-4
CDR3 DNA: TGTGCCAGCTCATCGGACGTACCCGCAGAACTGTTTTTT
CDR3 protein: CASSSDVPAELFF

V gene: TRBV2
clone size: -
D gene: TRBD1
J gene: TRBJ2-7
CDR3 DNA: TGTGCCAGCACTCCCGGGACAGGGGGCTACGAGCAGTACTTC
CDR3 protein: CASTPGTGGYEQYF

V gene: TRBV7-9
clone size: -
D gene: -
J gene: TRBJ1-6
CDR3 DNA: TGTGCCAGCAGCCCGTGGAGCTCCTATAATTCACCCCTCCACTTT
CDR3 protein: CASSPWSSYNSPLHF

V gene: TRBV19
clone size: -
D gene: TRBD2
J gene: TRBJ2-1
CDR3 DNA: TGTGCCAGTAGTTCACGCGGGGGCTACAATGAGCAGTTCTTC
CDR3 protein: CASSSRGGYNEQFF

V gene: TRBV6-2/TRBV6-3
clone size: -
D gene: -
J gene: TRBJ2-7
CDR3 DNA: TGTGCCAGCAGCCAGACAGTCTACGAGCAGTACTTC
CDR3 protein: CASSQTVYEQYF

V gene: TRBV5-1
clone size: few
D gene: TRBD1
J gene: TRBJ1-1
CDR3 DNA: TGCGCCAGCAGCTTGGTGCAGGGGGGGAACACTGAAGCTTTCTTT
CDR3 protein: CASSLVQGGNTEAFF

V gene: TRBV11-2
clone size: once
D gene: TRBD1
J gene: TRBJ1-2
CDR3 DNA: TGTGCCAGCAGCCCCTGGACAGGACGAAACTATGGCTACACCTTC
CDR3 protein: CASSPWTGRNYGYTF

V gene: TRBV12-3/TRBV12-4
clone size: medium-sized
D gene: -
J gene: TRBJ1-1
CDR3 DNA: TGTGCCAGCACCTCCAGGGTAGGCACTGAAGCTTTCTTT
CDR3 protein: CASTSRVGTEAFF

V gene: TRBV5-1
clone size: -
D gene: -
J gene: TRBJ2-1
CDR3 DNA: TGCGCCAGCAGCTTGGGGGCGATAAACAATGAGCAGTTCTTC
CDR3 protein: CASSLGAINNEQFF

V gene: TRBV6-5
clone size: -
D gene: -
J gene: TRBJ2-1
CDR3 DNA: TGTGCCAGCAGTTATACTCGGGGGTACAATGAGCAGTTCTTC
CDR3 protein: CASSYTRGYNEQFF

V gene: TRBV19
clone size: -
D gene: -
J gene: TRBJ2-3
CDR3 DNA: TGTGCCAGTAGTATGATTATCGGAGATACGCAGTATTTT
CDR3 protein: CASSMIIGDTQYF

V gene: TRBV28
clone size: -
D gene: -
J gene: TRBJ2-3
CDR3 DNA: TGTGCCACCACGAGAGGACAGTACACAGATACGCAGTATTTT
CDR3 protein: CATTRGQYTDTQYF

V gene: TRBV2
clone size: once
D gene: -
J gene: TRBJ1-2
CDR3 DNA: TGTGCCACTTCCCCGGGCCACTATGGCTACACCTTC
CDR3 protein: CATSPGHYGYTF

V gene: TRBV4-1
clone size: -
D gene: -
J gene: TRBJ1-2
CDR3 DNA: TGCGCCAGCAGGATTGCCGGGAAGAACTATGGCTACACCTTC
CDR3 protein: CASRIAGKNYGYTF

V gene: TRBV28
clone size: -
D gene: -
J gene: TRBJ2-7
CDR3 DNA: TGTGCCAGCAGTTTCGGTCATGGGTTCTACGAGCAGTACTTC
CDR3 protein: CASSFGHGFYEQYF

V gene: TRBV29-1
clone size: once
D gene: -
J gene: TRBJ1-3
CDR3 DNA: TGCAGCGCCCTGACAGTCCTTGGAAACACCATATATTTT
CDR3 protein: CSALTVLGNTIYF

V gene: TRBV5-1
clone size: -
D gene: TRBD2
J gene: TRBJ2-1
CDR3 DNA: TGCGCCAGCAGCCCAGCACCGGCTAGCGGGGGATATGAGCAGTTCTTC
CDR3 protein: CASSPAPASGGYEQFF

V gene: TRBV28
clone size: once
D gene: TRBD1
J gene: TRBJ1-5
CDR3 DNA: TGTGCCAGCAGTCTTGCCAGGGGGACAAGGCAGCCCCAGCATTTT
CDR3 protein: CASSLARGTRQPQHF

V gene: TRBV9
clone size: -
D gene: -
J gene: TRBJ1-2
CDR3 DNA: TGTGCCAGCAGCCGCCCGGGGGGCGGTTATGGCTACACCTTC
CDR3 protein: CASSRPGGGYGYTF

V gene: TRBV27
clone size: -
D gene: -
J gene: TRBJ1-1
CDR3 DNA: TGTGCCAGCAGTTTGTCAGGGGCCATGAACACTGAAGCTTTCTTT
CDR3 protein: CASSLSGAMNTEAFF

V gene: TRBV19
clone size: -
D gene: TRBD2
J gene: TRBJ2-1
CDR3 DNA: TGTGCCAGTAGTGCGACTAGCGGGGGGGGCTCCTACAATGAGCAGTTCTTC
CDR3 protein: CASSATSGGGSYNEQFF

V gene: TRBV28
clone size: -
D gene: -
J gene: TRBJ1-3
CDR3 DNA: TGTGCCAGCTACCGGGGGTTTGGAAACACCATATATTTT
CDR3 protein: CASYRGFGNTIYF

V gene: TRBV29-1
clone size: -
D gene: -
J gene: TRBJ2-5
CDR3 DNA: TGCAGCCACTTAGGGCAGCAAGAGACCCAGTACTTC
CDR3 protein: CSHLGQQETQYF

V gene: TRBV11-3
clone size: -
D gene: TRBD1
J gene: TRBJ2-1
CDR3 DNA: TGTGCCAGCAGCTTCCTAGGACAGGGTAAGATCTTC
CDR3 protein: CASSFLGQGKIF

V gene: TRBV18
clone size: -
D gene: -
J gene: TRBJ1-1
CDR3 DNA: TGTGCCAGCTCAAACCAGGGCCAGGTGAACACTGAAGCTTTCTTT
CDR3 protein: CASSNQGQVNTEAFF

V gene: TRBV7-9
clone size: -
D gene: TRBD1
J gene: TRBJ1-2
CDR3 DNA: TGTGCCAGCAGCCAGGGGGACAGGTCTAAGGCTGGCTACACCTTC
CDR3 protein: CASSQGDRSKAGYTF

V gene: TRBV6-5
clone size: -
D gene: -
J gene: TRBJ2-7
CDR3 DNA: TGTGCCAGCAGTTACGCCGGGACGGGGGAGCAGTACTTC
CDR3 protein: CASSYAGTGEQYF

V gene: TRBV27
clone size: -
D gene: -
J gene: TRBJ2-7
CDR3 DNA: TGTGCCAGCAGTTCCCGGACAACACCAACTCCCTACGAGCAGTACTTC
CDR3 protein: CASSSRTTPTPYEQYF

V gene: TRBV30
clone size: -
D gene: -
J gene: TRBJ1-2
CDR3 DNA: TGTGCCTGGAGTGGACCGGGAACAGGGTCCGGCTACACCTTC
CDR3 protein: CAWSGPGTGSGYTF

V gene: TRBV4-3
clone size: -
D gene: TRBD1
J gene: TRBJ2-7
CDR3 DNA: TGCGCCAGCAGCCAAGATCTGGGGACAGGATCCACCTACGAGCAGTACTTC
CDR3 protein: CASSQDLGTGSTYEQYF

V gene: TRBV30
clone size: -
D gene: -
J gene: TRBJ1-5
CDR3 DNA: TGTGCCTGGAGCCCCGACGGATATCAGCCCCAGCATTTT
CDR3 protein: CAWSPDGYQPQHF

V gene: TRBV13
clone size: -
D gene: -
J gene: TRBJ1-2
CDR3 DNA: TGTGCCAGCAGCTTAGCCCGGGGCTTGTATGGCTACACCTTC
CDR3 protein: CASSLARGLYGYTF

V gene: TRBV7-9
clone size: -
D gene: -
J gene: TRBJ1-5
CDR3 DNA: TGTGCCAGCAGCTTAGGTGCGGGGAGCAATCAGCCCCAGCATTTT
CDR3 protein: CASSLGAGSNQPQHF